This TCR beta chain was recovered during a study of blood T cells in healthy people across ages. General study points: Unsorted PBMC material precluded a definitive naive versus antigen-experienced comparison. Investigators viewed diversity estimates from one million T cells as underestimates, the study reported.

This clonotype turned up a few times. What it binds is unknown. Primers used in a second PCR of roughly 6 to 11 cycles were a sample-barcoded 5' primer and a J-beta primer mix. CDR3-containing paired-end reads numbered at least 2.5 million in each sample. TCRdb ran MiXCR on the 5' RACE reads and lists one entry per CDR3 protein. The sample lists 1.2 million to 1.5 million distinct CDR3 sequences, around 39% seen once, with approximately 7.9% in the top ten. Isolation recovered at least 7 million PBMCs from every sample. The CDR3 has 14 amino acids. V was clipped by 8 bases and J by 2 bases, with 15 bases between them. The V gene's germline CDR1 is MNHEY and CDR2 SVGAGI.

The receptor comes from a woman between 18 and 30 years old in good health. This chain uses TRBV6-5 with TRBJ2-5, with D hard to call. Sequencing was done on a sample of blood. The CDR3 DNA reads TGTGCCAGCTCCCCCCGGCGTACACAAGAGACCCAGTACTTC. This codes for CASSPRRTQETQYF.